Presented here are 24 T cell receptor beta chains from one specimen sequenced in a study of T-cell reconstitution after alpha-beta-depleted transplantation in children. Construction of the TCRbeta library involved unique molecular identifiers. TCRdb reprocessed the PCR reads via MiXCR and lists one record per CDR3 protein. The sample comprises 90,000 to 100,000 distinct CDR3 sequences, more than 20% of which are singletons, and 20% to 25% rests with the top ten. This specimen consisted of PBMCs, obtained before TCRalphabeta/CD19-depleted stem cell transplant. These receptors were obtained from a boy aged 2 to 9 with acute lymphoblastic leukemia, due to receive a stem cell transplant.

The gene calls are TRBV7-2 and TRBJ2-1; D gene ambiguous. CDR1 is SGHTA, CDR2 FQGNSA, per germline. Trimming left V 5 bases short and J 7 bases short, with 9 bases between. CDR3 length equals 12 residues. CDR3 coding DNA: TGTGCCAGCAGCCCGCAAAGGAATGAGCAGTTCTTC. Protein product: CASSPQRNEQFF.

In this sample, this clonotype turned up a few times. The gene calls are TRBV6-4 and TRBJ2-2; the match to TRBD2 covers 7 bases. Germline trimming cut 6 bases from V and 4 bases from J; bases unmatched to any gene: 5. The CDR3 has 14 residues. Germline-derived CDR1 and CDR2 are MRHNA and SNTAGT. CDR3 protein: CASSAGVGTGELFF. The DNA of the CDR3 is TGTGCCAGCAGCGCGGGAGTCGGCACCGGGGAGCTGTTTTTT.

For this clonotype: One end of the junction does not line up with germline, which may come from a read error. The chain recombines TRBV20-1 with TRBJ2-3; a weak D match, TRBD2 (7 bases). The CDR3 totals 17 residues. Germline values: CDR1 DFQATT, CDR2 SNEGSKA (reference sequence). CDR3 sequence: CCARDGRRRGAADTQYF. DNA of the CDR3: TGCTGTGCTAGAGATGGCCGGCGACGGGGGGCGGCAGATACGCAGTATTTT.

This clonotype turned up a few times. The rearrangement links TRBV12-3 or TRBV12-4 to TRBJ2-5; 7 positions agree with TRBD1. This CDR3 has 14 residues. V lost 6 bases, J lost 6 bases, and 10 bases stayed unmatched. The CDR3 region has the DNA TGTGCCAGCAGGGGCGACAGGGACGGGAAGACCCAGTACTTC. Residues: CASRGDRDGKTQYF.

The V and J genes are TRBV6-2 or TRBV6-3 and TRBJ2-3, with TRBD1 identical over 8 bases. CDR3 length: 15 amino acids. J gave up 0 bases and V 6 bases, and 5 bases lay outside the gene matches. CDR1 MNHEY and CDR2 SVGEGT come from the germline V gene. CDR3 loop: CASSLRDRSTDTQYF. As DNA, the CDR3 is TGTGCCAGCAGCCTCCGGGACAGGAGCACAGATACGCAGTATTTT.

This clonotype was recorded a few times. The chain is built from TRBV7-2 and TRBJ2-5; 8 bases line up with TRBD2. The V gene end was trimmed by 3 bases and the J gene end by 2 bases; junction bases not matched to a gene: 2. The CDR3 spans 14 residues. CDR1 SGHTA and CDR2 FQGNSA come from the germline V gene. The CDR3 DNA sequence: TGTGCCAGCAGCTTGTTAGCGGGGCAAGAGACCCAGTACTTC. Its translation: CASSLLAGQETQYF.

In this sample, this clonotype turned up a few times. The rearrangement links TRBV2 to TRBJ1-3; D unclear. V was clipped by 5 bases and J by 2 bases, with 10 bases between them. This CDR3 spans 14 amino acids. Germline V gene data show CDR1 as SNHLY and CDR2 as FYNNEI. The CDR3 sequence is CASSQDIAGNTIYF. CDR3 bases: TGTGCCAGCAGTCAGGATATAGCTGGAAACACCATATATTTT.

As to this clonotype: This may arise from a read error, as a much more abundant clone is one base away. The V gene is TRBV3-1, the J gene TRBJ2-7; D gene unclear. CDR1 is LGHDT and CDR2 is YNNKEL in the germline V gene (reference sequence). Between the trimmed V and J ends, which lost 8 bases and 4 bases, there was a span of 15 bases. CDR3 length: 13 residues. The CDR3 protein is CASCDGPAYEQYF. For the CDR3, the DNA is TGTGCCAGCTGCGACGGCCCGGCGTACGAGCAGTACTTC.

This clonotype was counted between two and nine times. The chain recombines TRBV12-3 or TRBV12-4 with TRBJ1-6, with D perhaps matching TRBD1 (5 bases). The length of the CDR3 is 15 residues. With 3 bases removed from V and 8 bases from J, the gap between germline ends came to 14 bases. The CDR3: CASSFKVQGYSPLHF. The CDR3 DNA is TGTGCCAGCAGTTTTAAGGTTCAGGGCTATTCACCCCTCCACTTT.

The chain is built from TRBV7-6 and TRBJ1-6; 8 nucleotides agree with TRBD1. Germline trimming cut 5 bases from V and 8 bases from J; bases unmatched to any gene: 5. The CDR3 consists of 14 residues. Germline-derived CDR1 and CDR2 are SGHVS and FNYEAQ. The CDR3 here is CASSQGQEYSPLHF. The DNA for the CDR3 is TGTGCCAGCAGCCAGGGACAGGAGTATTCACCCCTCCACTTT.

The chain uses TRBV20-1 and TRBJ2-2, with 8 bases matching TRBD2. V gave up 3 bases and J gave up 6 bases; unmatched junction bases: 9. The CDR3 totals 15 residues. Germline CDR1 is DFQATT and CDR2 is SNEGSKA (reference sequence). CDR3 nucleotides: TGCAGTGCTAGCCGGTCCGGACTAGCTGCCGGGGAGCTGTTTTTT. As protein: CSASRSGLAAGELFF.

As DNA, the CDR3 is TGTGCCAGCAGCCGGACAGGGATGTCCTACGAGCAGTACTTC. It yields the protein CASSRTGMSYEQYF. J is TRBJ2-7 and V is TRBV9; TRBD1 agrees at 8 bases. The V gene end was trimmed by 4 bases and the J gene end by 1 base; junction bases not matched to a gene: 4. The CDR3 consists of 14 residues. Germline V lookup: CDR1 SGDLS, CDR2 YYNGEE.

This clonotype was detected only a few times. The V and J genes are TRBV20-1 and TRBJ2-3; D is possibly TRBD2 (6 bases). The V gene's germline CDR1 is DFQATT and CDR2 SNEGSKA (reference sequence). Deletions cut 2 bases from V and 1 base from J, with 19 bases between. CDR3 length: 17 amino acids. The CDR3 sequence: CSARKTSGALRTDTQYF. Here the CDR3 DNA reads TGCAGTGCTAGAAAGACTTCGGGAGCCCTCCGCACAGATACGCAGTATTTT.

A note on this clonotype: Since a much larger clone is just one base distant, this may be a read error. The CDR3 DNA reads TGCGCCAGCAGCTTGAATCGGGGTTACTACGGGCAGTACTTC. Its translation: CASSLNRGYYGQYF. The gene calls are TRBV5-1 and TRBJ2-7, with a tentative D call TRBD2 (5 bases). The CDR3 is 14 amino acids. CDR1 and CDR2 from the germline V gene are SGHRS and YFSETQ.

CDR3 sequence reads: CASSYGLAGVNEQFF. DNA for the CDR3: TGTGCCAGCAGTTACGGCCTAGCGGGAGTCAATGAGCAGTTCTTC. The chain joins TRBV6-5 to TRBJ2-1, with 10 nucleotides matching TRBD2. The CDR3 extends over 15 amino acids. Germline CDR1 is MNHEY and CDR2 is SVGAGI. V dropped 2 bases and J dropped 6; count of bases not matched to a gene: 4.

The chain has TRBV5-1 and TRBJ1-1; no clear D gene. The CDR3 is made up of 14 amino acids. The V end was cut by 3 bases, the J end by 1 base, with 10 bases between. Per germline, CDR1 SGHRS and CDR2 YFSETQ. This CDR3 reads CASSSRRRNTEAFF. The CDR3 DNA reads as TGCGCCAGCAGCTCCCGCCGTCGGAACACTGAAGCTTTCTTT.

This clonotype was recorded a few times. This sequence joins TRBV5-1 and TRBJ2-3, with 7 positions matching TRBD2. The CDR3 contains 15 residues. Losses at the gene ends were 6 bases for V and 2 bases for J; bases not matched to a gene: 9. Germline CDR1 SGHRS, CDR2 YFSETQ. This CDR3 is CASTPGLADTDTQYF. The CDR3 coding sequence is TGCGCCAGCACTCCGGGGCTAGCGGACACAGATACGCAGTATTTT. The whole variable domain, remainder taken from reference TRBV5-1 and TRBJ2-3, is KAGVTQTPRYLIKTRGQQVTLSCSPISGHRSVSWYQQTPGQGLQFLFEYFSETQRNKGNFPGRFSGRQFSNSRSEMNVSTLELGDSALYLCASTPGLADTDTQYFGPGTRLTVL.

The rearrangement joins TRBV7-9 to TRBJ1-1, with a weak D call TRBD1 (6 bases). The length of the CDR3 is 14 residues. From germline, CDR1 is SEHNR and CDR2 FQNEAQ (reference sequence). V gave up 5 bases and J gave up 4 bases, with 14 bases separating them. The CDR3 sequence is CASSPNRDGTEAFF. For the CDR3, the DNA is TGTGCCAGCAGCCCGAACAGGGATGGCACTGAAGCTTTCTTT.

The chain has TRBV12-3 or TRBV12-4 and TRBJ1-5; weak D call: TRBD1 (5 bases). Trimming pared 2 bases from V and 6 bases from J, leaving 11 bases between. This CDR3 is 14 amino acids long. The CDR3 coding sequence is TGTGCCAGCAGTTTATCCCAGGGCGGTCAGCCCCAGCATTTT. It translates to CASSLSQGGQPQHF.

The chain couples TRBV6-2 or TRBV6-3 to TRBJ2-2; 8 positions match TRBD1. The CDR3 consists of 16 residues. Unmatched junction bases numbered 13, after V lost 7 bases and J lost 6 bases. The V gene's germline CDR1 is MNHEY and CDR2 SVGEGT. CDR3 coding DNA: TGTGCCAGCATGCAGGGGGCGCAGATTAACGCCGGGGAGCTGTTTTTT. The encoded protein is CASMQGAQINAGELFF.

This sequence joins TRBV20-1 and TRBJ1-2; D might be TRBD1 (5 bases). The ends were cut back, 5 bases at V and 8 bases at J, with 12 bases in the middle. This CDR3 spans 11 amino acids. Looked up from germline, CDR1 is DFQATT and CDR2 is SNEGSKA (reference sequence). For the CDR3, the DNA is TGCAGTGCTGTCCAGGGTTCGGGCTACACCTTC. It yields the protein CSAVQGSGYTF.

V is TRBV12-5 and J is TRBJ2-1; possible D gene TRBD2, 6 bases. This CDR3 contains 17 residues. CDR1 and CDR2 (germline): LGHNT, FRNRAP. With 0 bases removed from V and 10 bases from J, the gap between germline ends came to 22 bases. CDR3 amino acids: CASGLVPPGLKRGEQFF. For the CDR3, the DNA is TGTGCTAGTGGTTTGGTTCCCCCGGGACTCAAACGGGGAGAGCAGTTCTTC.

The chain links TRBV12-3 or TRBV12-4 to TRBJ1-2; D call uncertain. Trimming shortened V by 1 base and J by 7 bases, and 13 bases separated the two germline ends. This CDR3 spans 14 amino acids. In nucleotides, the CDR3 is TGTGCCAGCAGTTTAGGGGCAGGTGTAGGTGGCTACACCTTC. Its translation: CASSLGAGVGGYTF.

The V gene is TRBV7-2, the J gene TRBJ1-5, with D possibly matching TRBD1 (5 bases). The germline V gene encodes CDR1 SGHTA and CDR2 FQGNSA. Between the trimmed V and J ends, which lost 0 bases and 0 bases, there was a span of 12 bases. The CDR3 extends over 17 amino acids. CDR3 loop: CASSLANRMDSNQPQHF. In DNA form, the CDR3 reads TGTGCCAGCAGCTTAGCGAACAGGATGGATAGCAATCAGCCCCAGCATTTT.